This TCR beta chain emerged from a study of control samples from healthy donors and cancer patients. CDR1 is GTSNPN, CDR2 SVGIG, per germline (reference sequence). The CDR3 spans 13 residues. Trimming took 2 bases from V and 2 from J, leaving 7 bases between them. Data came from immunoSEQ multiplex PCR; TCRdb stores just in-frame clones and leaves some out. The table records 60,000 to 95,000 clones, approximately 91% of them present only once. In this sample, this clone turned up a few times. This chain joins TRBV30 and TRBJ1-5; D gene ambiguous. Sequenced sample: PBMCs. The clonotype originates from a woman between 50 and 59 years old with colorectal cancer. The CDR3 nucleotides read TGTGCCTGGAGTTTAACAGGCAATCAGCCCCAGCATTTT. Its translation: CAWSLTGNQPQHF.